A selection of T cell receptor beta chains follows, all from one sample in a study of beta chain features in type 1 diabetes. The method was immunoSEQ multiplex PCR; TCRdb's version includes in-frame clones alone and lacks a portion of them. This table has about 140,000 clones, 6.9% appearing once. Sequencing was carried out using central memory CD4+ T cells from blood. The receptors originated from a woman in her thirties in good health. Both conserved end residues are part of each CDR3. A D gene is named only where the DNA matches it firmly. A row's size may be missing; if present it is once, few, many or a size class.

abundance: -; d_gene: -; j_gene: TRBJ1-4; v_gene: TRBV11-2; CDR3nt: TGTGCCAGCAGCTTACAATCATCCCCTGAAAAACTGTTTTTT; CDR3aa: CASSLQSSPEKLFF
abundance: -; d_gene: TRBD1; j_gene: TRBJ1-5; v_gene: TRBV11-2; CDR3nt: TGTGCCAGCAGCGACAGGGGCGGCAATCAGCCCCAGCATTTT; CDR3aa: CASSDRGGNQPQHF
abundance: -; d_gene: -; j_gene: TRBJ2-5; v_gene: TRBV10-3; CDR3nt: TGTGCCATCAGTGATGAGGGGGCGGGAGGAGAGACCCAGTACTTC; CDR3aa: CAISDEGAGGETQYF
abundance: few; d_gene: -; j_gene: TRBJ2-7; v_gene: TRBV5-1; CDR3nt: TGCGCCAGCAGCTCAGTAATGGATCCGCGGTACGAGCAGTACTTC; CDR3aa: CASSSVMDPRYEQYF
abundance: few; d_gene: -; j_gene: TRBJ1-1; v_gene: TRBV2; CDR3nt: TGTGCCAGCAGTGGACAGGCGGACTCCGAAGCTTTCTTT; CDR3aa: CASSGQADSEAFF
abundance: -; d_gene: TRBD2; j_gene: TRBJ2-7; v_gene: TRBV5-5; CDR3nt: TGTGCCAGCAGCCGCGGGAGCTCCTACGAGCAGTACTTC; CDR3aa: CASSRGSSYEQYF
abundance: few; d_gene: TRBD1; j_gene: TRBJ2-7; v_gene: TRBV7-2; CDR3nt: TGTGCCAGCAGCTGGACCGGGACAGGGAGCGAGCAGTACTTC; CDR3aa: CASSWTGTGSEQYF
abundance: many; d_gene: TRBD2; j_gene: TRBJ2-3; v_gene: TRBV7-3; CDR3nt: TGTGCCAGCAGCTTATGGGGCGGGAGTGATACGCAGTATTTT; CDR3aa: CASSLWGGSDTQYF
abundance: -; d_gene: -; j_gene: TRBJ2-3; v_gene: TRBV5-6; CDR3nt: TGTGCCAGCAGCTTTTATGGGGCTGGGTCAGATACGCAGTATTTT; CDR3aa: CASSFYGAGSDTQYF
abundance: -; d_gene: -; j_gene: TRBJ2-5; v_gene: TRBV6-6; CDR3nt: TGTGCCAGCAGTCGATCCGGTCTAGGTGGAGAGACCCAGTACTTC; CDR3aa: CASSRSGLGGETQYF
abundance: -; d_gene: TRBD1; j_gene: TRBJ1-5; v_gene: TRBV18; CDR3nt: TGTGCCAGCTCACCGACAGGGTACCTACAGCCCCAGCATTTT; CDR3aa: CASSPTGYLQPQHF
abundance: many; d_gene: -; j_gene: TRBJ2-1; v_gene: TRBV19; CDR3nt: TGTGCCAGTACCAATCCGTCTCCCGGCAATGAGCAGTTCTTC; CDR3aa: CASTNPSPGNEQFF
abundance: few; d_gene: -; j_gene: TRBJ2-7; v_gene: TRBV7-2; CDR3nt: TGTGCCAGCAGCTTAGTGGCTAGCGAAACCTACGAGCAGTACTTC; CDR3aa: CASSLVASETYEQYF
abundance: few; d_gene: -; j_gene: TRBJ2-1; v_gene: TRBV12-2; CDR3nt: TGTGCAAGTCGCCCCGTCAGGCAGGGGGCGTCATTTGAGCAGTTCTTC; CDR3aa: CASRPVRQGASFEQFF
abundance: few; d_gene: -; j_gene: TRBJ1-2; v_gene: TRBV23-1; CDR3nt: TGCGCCAGCAGTCAATCTACGTTGGGGGAGGGTGTGAATGGCTACACCTTC; CDR3aa: CASSQSTLGEGVNGYTF
abundance: few; d_gene: -; j_gene: TRBJ2-1; v_gene: TRBV20-1; CDR3nt: TGCAGTGTAAGGCTAGACAATGAGCAGTTCTTC; CDR3aa: CSVRLDNEQFF
abundance: -; d_gene: TRBD1; j_gene: TRBJ1-5; v_gene: TRBV11-2; CDR3nt: TGTGCCAGCAGCTCTTCCGGAGGGGGCGATCAGCCCCAGCATTTT; CDR3aa: CASSSSGGGDQPQHF
abundance: many; d_gene: TRBD1; j_gene: TRBJ1-1; v_gene: TRBV29-1; CDR3nt: TGCAGCGTAAACAGGGGATCAGACACTGAAGCTTTCTTT; CDR3aa: CSVNRGSDTEAFF
abundance: few; d_gene: TRBD2; j_gene: TRBJ2-3; v_gene: TRBV9; CDR3nt: TGTGCCAGCAGCCTCAGACCAGCGGGAGGGCTAGATACGCAGTATTTT; CDR3aa: CASSLRPAGGLDTQYF
abundance: many; d_gene: -; j_gene: TRBJ2-1; v_gene: TRBV29-1; CDR3nt: TGCAGCGTTGATGCGGGAAGGGTACAGGAGCAGTTCTTC; CDR3aa: CSVDAGRVQEQFF
abundance: many; d_gene: TRBD1; j_gene: TRBJ1-2; v_gene: TRBV30; CDR3nt: TGTGCCTGGATGAGGACAGGGATAAGATTGAGTGGCTACACCTTC; CDR3aa: CAWMRTGIRLSGYTF
abundance: -; d_gene: TRBD1; j_gene: TRBJ1-5; v_gene: TRBV11-2; CDR3nt: TGTGCCAGCAGCTTATTAGGGGGCATGGGCAGCAATCAGCCCCAGCATTTT; CDR3aa: CASSLLGGMGSNQPQHF
abundance: few; d_gene: -; j_gene: TRBJ2-7; v_gene: TRBV20-1; CDR3nt: TGCAGTGGGGCCCCCGAGCAGTACTTC; CDR3aa: CSGAPEQYF
abundance: few; d_gene: -; j_gene: TRBJ2-1; v_gene: TRBV7-6; CDR3nt: TGTGCCAGCAGCTTAGATGGGGGCGGCATTTACAATGAGCAGTTCTTC; CDR3aa: CASSLDGGGIYNEQFF
abundance: few; d_gene: -; j_gene: TRBJ2-1; v_gene: TRBV20-1; CDR3nt: TGCAGTGCTATCCCTTACAATGAGCAGTTCTTC; CDR3aa: CSAIPYNEQFF
abundance: few; d_gene: -; j_gene: TRBJ1-5; v_gene: TRBV29-1; CDR3nt: TGCAGCGTTGAGACTGAAAGCAATCAGCCCCAGCATTTT; CDR3aa: CSVETESNQPQHF
abundance: -; d_gene: -; j_gene: TRBJ1-1; v_gene: TRBV27; CDR3nt: TGTGCCAGCAGCCGACGGGGGGGGCGGGAGGGTGAAGCTTTCTTT; CDR3aa: CASSRRGGREGEAFF
abundance: few; d_gene: -; j_gene: TRBJ2-1; v_gene: TRBV27; CDR3nt: TGTGCCAGCAGTTTAATGGCGGAGAAAAGAAATGAGCAGTTCTTC; CDR3aa: CASSLMAEKRNEQFF
abundance: many; d_gene: TRBD2; j_gene: TRBJ2-2; v_gene: TRBV4-3; CDR3nt: TGCGCCAGCAGCCAAGGGACTAGCGATAACACCGGGGAGCTGTTTTTT; CDR3aa: CASSQGTSDNTGELFF
abundance: few; d_gene: -; j_gene: TRBJ1-2; v_gene: TRBV30; CDR3nt: TGTGCCTGGAGTTGGGGTAAAGGGGCTGGCTACACCTTC; CDR3aa: CAWSWGKGAGYTF
abundance: -; d_gene: TRBD1; j_gene: TRBJ1-1; v_gene: TRBV6-5; CDR3nt: TGTGCCAGCAGGACACAGGGGAAGACTGAAGCTTTCTTT; CDR3aa: CASRTQGKTEAFF
abundance: few; d_gene: -; j_gene: TRBJ1-1; v_gene: TRBV11-2; CDR3nt: TGTGCCAGCAGCTTAGGAGAAAACACTGAAGCTTTCTTT; CDR3aa: CASSLGENTEAFF
abundance: few; d_gene: TRBD1; j_gene: TRBJ2-7; v_gene: TRBV9; CDR3nt: TGTGCCAGCAGCGTGAATGCCGGGACAGGGCTTGACGAGCAGTACTTC; CDR3aa: CASSVNAGTGLDEQYF
abundance: few; d_gene: TRBD2; j_gene: TRBJ2-7; v_gene: TRBV28; CDR3nt: TGTGCCAGCAGTCCCAGTGACAGGACTAGCGGGGAATACGAGCAGTACTTC; CDR3aa: CASSPSDRTSGEYEQYF
abundance: few; d_gene: -; j_gene: TRBJ2-2; v_gene: TRBV5-1; CDR3nt: TGCGCCAGCAGCGTGGGCCACAGGGATCCCGGGGAGCTGTTTTTT; CDR3aa: CASSVGHRDPGELFF
abundance: few; d_gene: TRBD2; j_gene: TRBJ2-7; v_gene: TRBV11-3; CDR3nt: TGTGCCAGCAGCTTAGAGGGACTAGCGGGAGACTTCTTCTACGAGCAGTACTTC; CDR3aa: CASSLEGLAGDFFYEQYF
abundance: few; d_gene: TRBD2; j_gene: TRBJ2-3; v_gene: TRBV4-3; CDR3nt: TGCGCCAGCAGCCAAGATGCGGCGGGAGGACCCACAGATACGCAGTATTTT; CDR3aa: CASSQDAAGGPTDTQYF
abundance: -; d_gene: TRBD1; j_gene: TRBJ2-7; v_gene: TRBV7-3; CDR3nt: TGTGCCAGCAGCCCGACAGGGACCCACTACGAGCAGTACTTC; CDR3aa: CASSPTGTHYEQYF
abundance: -; d_gene: TRBD1; j_gene: TRBJ2-2; v_gene: TRBV19; CDR3nt: TGTGCCAGTAGTTCCACAGGGGGTACCGGGGAGCTGTTTTTT; CDR3aa: CASSSTGGTGELFF
abundance: -; d_gene: -; j_gene: TRBJ2-3; v_gene: TRBV6-1; CDR3nt: TGTGCCAGCACCGACCCCCAGACTAGATCGACGCAGTATTTT; CDR3aa: CASTDPQTRSTQYF
abundance: few; d_gene: -; j_gene: TRBJ2-5; v_gene: TRBV28; CDR3nt: TGTGCCAGCAGTTTAGATCGCAGGGCAAGGAGAGAGACCCAGTACTTC; CDR3aa: CASSLDRRARRETQYF
abundance: few; d_gene: TRBD2; j_gene: TRBJ2-5; v_gene: TRBV29-1; CDR3nt: TGCAGCGTTGATGGGAGAGCGGGACAAGAGACCCAGTACTTC; CDR3aa: CSVDGRAGQETQYF
abundance: few; d_gene: TRBD2; j_gene: TRBJ2-1; v_gene: TRBV28; CDR3nt: TGTGCCAGCAGTACACCCAAAGCGGGATTTTACAATGAGCAGTTCTTC; CDR3aa: CASSTPKAGFYNEQFF
abundance: many; d_gene: -; j_gene: TRBJ2-5; v_gene: TRBV4-2; CDR3nt: TGTGCCAGCAGCCAAGAAGCGGTTCAAGAGACCCAGTACTTC; CDR3aa: CASSQEAVQETQYF
abundance: -; d_gene: TRBD2; j_gene: TRBJ2-1; v_gene: TRBV9; CDR3nt: TGTGCCAGCAGCCCTGGGGGACTAGCCGACAATGAGCAGTTCTTC; CDR3aa: CASSPGGLADNEQFF
abundance: few; d_gene: TRBD1; j_gene: TRBJ2-7; v_gene: TRBV28; CDR3nt: TGTGCCATGAGCGGGACAGGGCAGTACGAGCAGTACTTC; CDR3aa: CAMSGTGQYEQYF
abundance: few; d_gene: TRBD2; j_gene: TRBJ2-7; v_gene: TRBV7-2; CDR3nt: TGTGCCAGCAGCTTAACGTCCGGCGGACTAGCGGGAGGGGGCGAGCAGTACTTC; CDR3aa: CASSLTSGGLAGGGEQYF